Listed here is a single T cell receptor beta chain. The assay was immunoSEQ multiplex PCR, and TCRdb's table has in-frame clones only and misses some. The table records roughly 250,000 clones, over 80% of them present only once. The sample comes from a study of blood T cell repertoires in COVID-19. Germline CDR1 SGHNT, CDR2 YYREEE (reference sequence). The CDR3 totals 14 residues. Deletions cut 5 bases from V and 1 base from J, with 13 bases between. Sequenced input: PBMCs or T cells enriched from blood (not recorded which). The chain is built from TRBV5-4 and TRBJ2-7; D call uncertain. This clonotype was sampled from a woman aged 25-40 years with acute COVID-19. The CDR3, as DNA: TGTGCCAGCAGTACATTAAGCAGGTCCTACGAGCAGTACTTC. Translating gives CASSTLSRSYEQYF.